The rows below give T cell receptor beta chains drawn from one sample of a study of blood T cells in healthy people across ages. TCRdb re-called the 5' RACE reads through MiXCR, storing one row per CDR3 protein. This repertoire shows about 640,000 distinct CDR3 sequences, roughly 58% found once; its top ten account for 30% to 40%. Specimen: blood. The receptors derive from a man aged 60-69 years in good health. The CDR3 runs from the conserved cysteine through the conserved F or W. D genes are given only for firm matches. Part of the rows lack a size; the others show once, few, many or a class for expanded clones.

V gene,J gene,D gene,clone size,CDR3 DNA,CDR3 protein
TRBV4-1,TRBJ2-2,NA,NA,TGCGCCAGCAGCCAAGGCAAAGGGGTCACCGGGGAGCTGTTTTTT,CASSQGKGVTGELFF
TRBV6-5,TRBJ1-2,TRBD1,NA,TGTGCCAGCAGTGCAACCGGGACAGGGGGCTATGGCTACACCTTC,CASSATGTGGYGYTF
TRBV29-1,TRBJ1-1,TRBD1,few,TGCAGCGCCCAGGGGCAGGGGGGGACTGAAGCTTTCTTT,CSAQGQGGTEAFF
TRBV20-1,TRBJ2-7,NA,few,TGCAGTGCTAGAGCTCCCGGGGGCACTACATACGAGCAGTACTTC,CSARAPGGTTYEQYF
TRBV27,TRBJ1-4,NA,few,TGTGCCAGCAGTTTAATCTGGGGGCTAAATGAAAAACTGTTTTTT,CASSLIWGLNEKLFF
TRBV11-2,TRBJ2-6,NA,many,TGTGCCAGCAGCCGCCCCTCTGGGGCCAACGTCCTGACTTTC,CASSRPSGANVLTF
TRBV7-9,TRBJ2-1,TRBD2,NA,TGTGCCAGCAGCTTAAGGACTAGCGGGGTGGGGACTAATGAGCAGTTCTTC,CASSLRTSGVGTNEQFF
TRBV5-1,TRBJ2-3,TRBD2,few,TGCGCCAGCAGTCCCGGACTAGCGGGTATAGGAGGTACGCAGTATTTT,CASSPGLAGIGGTQYF
TRBV20-1,TRBJ1-1,TRBD1,few,TGCAGTGCTAGAGTGGTCGGGGACAGGGAAGCTTTCTTT,CSARVVGDREAFF
TRBV7-2,TRBJ1-1,NA,NA,TGTGCCAGCAGGGTGAGGGGGGACACTGAAGCTTTCTTT,CASRVRGDTEAFF
TRBV3-1,TRBJ2-7,NA,NA,TGTGCCAGCAGCCAAGAGTGGGCAGGGAGCGGCGAGCAGTACTTC,CASSQEWAGSGEQYF
TRBV20-1,TRBJ2-5,TRBD1,NA,TGCAGTGCCAGGGACAGGCGTTACCATGACCAAGAGACCCAGTACTTC,CSARDRRYHDQETQYF
TRBV18,TRBJ2-7,TRBD1,NA,TGTGCCAGCTCACCACGAGGACAGGGGGCCTCCTACGAGCAGTACTTC,CASSPRGQGASYEQYF
TRBV7-2,TRBJ1-2,NA,NA,TGTGCCAGCAGCTTAGCGAGGGAGTCGGGAAACTATGGCTACACCTTC,CASSLARESGNYGYTF
TRBV4-1,TRBJ2-5,TRBD2,few,TGCGCCAGCAGCCAAGACGGGACTAGCTTCGAGACCCAGTACTTC,CASSQDGTSFETQYF
TRBV12-3/TRBV12-4,TRBJ1-1,NA,NA,TGTGCCAGCAGTGAGGACATTGGCGCTGAAGCTTTCTTT,CASSEDIGAEAFF
TRBV20-1,TRBJ1-6,NA,NA,TGCAGTGCTACTCGGCGGGGCTATAATTCACCCCTCCACTTT,CSATRRGYNSPLHF
TRBV20-1,TRBJ1-1,NA,NA,TGCAGTGCTAGACGGCACCCTGAAGCTTTCTTT,CSARRHPEAFF
TRBV5-5,TRBJ2-5,NA,NA,TGTGCCAGCAGCCAGCAGGGGGGCAAGGGGACCCAGTACTTC,CASSQQGGKGTQYF
TRBV9,TRBJ2-5,TRBD2,NA,TGTGCCAGCAGCGTAGGGCGACGACTAGCGGGAGAGGGAGAGACCCAGTACTTC,CASSVGRRLAGEGETQYF
TRBV29-1,TRBJ2-1,NA,NA,TGCAGCGTTTTACAAACGGGGTCGTACAATGAGCAGTTCTTC,CSVLQTGSYNEQFF
TRBV5-4,TRBJ1-2,TRBD1,few,TGTGCCAGCAGCTTGGGCCCGACAGGGTCCTATGGCTACACCTTC,CASSLGPTGSYGYTF
TRBV6-5,TRBJ1-4,TRBD1,NA,TGTGCCAGCAGAAGACAGGGGGCGTCTGGAAAACTGTTTTTT,CASRRQGASGKLFF
TRBV10-3,TRBJ1-4,NA,NA,TGTGCCATCAGACAGGCCTCTAATGAAAAACTGTTTTTT,CAIRQASNEKLFF
TRBV7-2,TRBJ2-4,TRBD2,NA,TGTGCCAGCAGCCGAGCGGGAGAAAACATTCAGTACTTC,CASSRAGENIQYF
TRBV12-3/TRBV12-4,TRBJ1-2,NA,medium-sized,TGTGCCAGCAGTTTTGTGGGTGATAGCTATGGCTACACCTTC,CASSFVGDSYGYTF
TRBV27,TRBJ1-1,TRBD1,NA,TGTGCCAGCAGTCCCGTAGGGGACAGGGTTGGCACTGAAGCTTTCTTT,CASSPVGDRVGTEAFF
TRBV6-5,TRBJ2-7,NA,NA,TGTGCCAGCAGTTACGGGACGAACTCTGAAGAGCAGTACTTC,CASSYGTNSEEQYF
TRBV7-2,TRBJ2-2,NA,NA,TGTGCCAGCAGCTTAGCATACCGGGACCGAAACACCGGGGAGCTGTTTTTT,CASSLAYRDRNTGELFF
TRBV9,TRBJ2-6,NA,NA,TGTGCCAGCAGCGTATGTGGTGGTGGGGCCAACGTCCTGACTTTC,CASSVCGGGANVLTF
TRBV20-1,TRBJ2-5,TRBD1,NA,TGCAGTGCTAGAGAAGCAGGGGGCGCGGAGACCCAGTACTTC,CSAREAGGAETQYF
TRBV7-9,TRBJ2-3,NA,few,TGTGCCAGCAGCTTAGAAACATCAGATACGCAGTATTTT,CASSLETSDTQYF
TRBV29-1,TRBJ1-2,TRBD1,NA,TGCAGCGTCCTCGGGGACAGGGCAATGGGCTACACCTTC,CSVLGDRAMGYTF
TRBV28,TRBJ2-7,NA,NA,TGTGCCAGGGTCGGGGCAGGGTACGAGCAGTACTTC,CARVGAGYEQYF
TRBV4-1,TRBJ1-2,TRBD1,NA,TGCGCCAGCAGCCCCACAGGGGACGCGTCGCGAGGGTATGGCTACACCTTC,CASSPTGDASRGYGYTF
TRBV7-9,TRBJ1-2,NA,NA,TGTGCCAGCAGCGCCGGACGGGATGGCTACACCTTC,CASSAGRDGYTF
TRBV10-3,TRBJ1-1,NA,few,TGTGCCATCAGTTATAACCTGAACACTGAAGCTTTCTTT,CAISYNLNTEAFF
TRBV12-3/TRBV12-4,TRBJ2-5,TRBD2,NA,TGTGCCAGCAGTCCGCTCGGGGGGGCCCAGTACTTC,CASSPLGGAQYF
TRBV6-2/TRBV6-3,TRBJ2-6,TRBD1,NA,TGTGCCAGCAGTTACGGATGGTGGACAGGGCAATCTGGGGCCAACGTCCTGACTTTC,CASSYGWWTGQSGANVLTF
TRBV12-3/TRBV12-4,TRBJ2-3,NA,few,TGTGCCAGCAGTTTAGGTGGGACGGGTGCTCCTGGCCCAGATACGCAGTATTTT,CASSLGGTGAPGPDTQYF